What follows are 24 T cell receptor beta chains derived from one specimen sequenced in a study of CD8 T cells in ankylosing spondylitis. Study-wide results and caveats: Seemingly characteristic of ankylosing spondylitis blood was a TCR beta motif consisting of about 8 highly homologous variants.

No cognate antigen is known for these TCRs. TCRdb re-derived calls from the 5' RACE reads in MiXCR, one entry per CDR3 protein. Among fewer than 650,000 distinct CDR3 sequences, about 12% were seen once, and the ten largest hold approximately 6.3%. The sequenced sample was blood, either unsorted or a sorted T cell fraction (not recorded which). The receptors here all came from a male donor with ankylosing spondylitis.

This clonotype was observed a few times. The V gene is TRBV5-1, the J gene TRBJ2-1; D is possibly TRBD2 (6 bases). Germline V lookup: CDR1 SGHRS, CDR2 YFSETQ. The CDR3 contains 14 residues. V lost 0 bases to trimming and J lost 6 bases, with 10 bases between them. The CDR3: CASSLVQEGNEQFF. The CDR3 coding sequence is TGCGCCAGCAGCTTGGTACAGGAGGGCAATGAGCAGTTCTTC.

This clonotype was observed at least ten times. V usage is TRBV7-9 and J usage is TRBJ1-1; D perhaps matches TRBD1 (5 bases). CDR3 length: 12 amino acids. Trimming pared 5 bases from V and 3 bases from J, leaving 7 bases between. Germline CDR1 is SEHNR and CDR2 is FQNEAQ (reference sequence). The CDR3: CASSRGDTEAFF. In DNA, the CDR3 is TGTGCCAGCAGCCGGGGGGACACTGAAGCTTTCTTT.

The chain recombines TRBV15 with TRBJ2-7; 12 bases agree with TRBD1. The germline gives CDR1 LNHNV, CDR2 YYDKDF (reference sequence). V dropped 9 bases and J dropped 7; count of bases not matched to a gene: 13. The CDR3 consists of 15 residues. CDR3 sequence: CATSPGGQGAGEQYF. The CDR3 region has the DNA TGTGCCACGTCCCCCGGGGGACAGGGGGCAGGAGAGCAGTACTTC.

V usage is TRBV5-1 and J usage is TRBJ2-3; weak D call: TRBD2 (5 bases). Germline V gives CDR1 SGHRS, CDR2 YFSETQ. V lost 6 bases and J 1 base, leaving 9 bases between the germline ends. The length of the CDR3 is 13 residues. CDR3 residues: CASTTSGTDTQYF. The CDR3 region has the DNA TGCGCCAGCACCACTAGTGGCACAGATACGCAGTATTTT.

A few counts support this clonotype. This sequence joins TRBV20-1 and TRBJ2-3; the match to TRBD2 covers 9 bases. The CDR3 length is 16 residues. V was pared by 0 bases and J by 8 bases, with 12 bases of the junction left unmatched. The V gene's germline CDR1 is DFQATT and CDR2 SNEGSKA (reference sequence). The DNA for the CDR3 is TGCAGTGCTAGAGACTTTAGGGCTAGCGGGAAGGCTACGCAGTATTTT. Translation: CSARDFRASGKATQYF.

The chain employs TRBV15 and TRBJ1-4, with D unresolved. The CDR3 runs to 13 residues. Germline CDR1 reads LNHNV; CDR2 reads YYDKDF (reference sequence). V was shortened by 2 bases and J by 8 bases, with 9 bases between the two germline ends. The CDR3 reads CATSRHGGEKLFF. CDR3 bases: TGTGCCACCAGCAGACATGGAGGGGAAAAACTGTTTTTT.

This CDR3 reads CAISESQGKETQYF. The CDR3 region has the DNA TGTGCCATCAGTGAGTCTCAGGGTAAAGAGACCCAGTACTTC. The chain couples TRBV10-3 to TRBJ2-5, with D possibly matching TRBD1 (5 bases). Germline CDR1 ENHRY, CDR2 SYGVKD. CDR3 size: 14 residues. Trimming pared 0 bases from V and 3 bases from J, leaving 8 bases between.

Only a few counts were recorded for this clonotype. This chain uses TRBV10-2 with TRBJ1-2, with 8 bases aligning to TRBD1. Germline CDR1 is WSHSY and CDR2 is SAAADI. V was pared by 2 bases and J by 4 bases, with 6 bases of the junction left unmatched. CDR3 size: 15 residues. The CDR3 nucleotides are TGCGCCAGCAGTGAGCCGGCAGGGGGCCCCTATGGCTACACCTTC. It specifies CASSEPAGGPYGYTF.

This chain links TRBV6-1 with TRBJ2-4; the match to TRBD2 covers 11 bases. V shed 5 bases, J shed 3 bases, and the junction held 12 bases outside the gene matches. Germline assignment: CDR1 MNHNS and CDR2 SASEGT. This CDR3 region has 18 residues. The CDR3 is CASSKLLGLAGNKNIQYF. CDR3 nucleotides: TGTGCCAGCAGTAAACTATTAGGACTAGCGGGCAACAAAAACATTCAGTACTTC.

Of note for this clonotype: A much bigger clone sits one base away, suggesting this may be a read error. The chain combines TRBV20-1 with TRBJ2-1; 10 nucleotides line up with TRBD2. The germline V gene encodes CDR1 DFQATT and CDR2 SNEGSKA (reference sequence). The CDR3 contains 22 residues. V lost 6 bases to trimming and J lost 0 bases; unmatched junction nucleotides: 26. The CDR3 region has the DNA TGCAGTGCGTCCGAGAGGGGAGGGCTAGCGGGAGTTAGCCAGGACTCCTACAATGAGCAGTTCTTC. Protein sequence: CSASERGGLAGVSQDSYNEQFF.

This clonotype showed up just a few times. The chain is built from TRBV12-3 or TRBV12-4 and TRBJ1-2, with TRBD1 matching 7 bases. This CDR3 contains 14 residues. V lost 6 bases to trimming and J lost 4 bases; unmatched junction nucleotides: 8. Written as DNA, the CDR3 is TGTGCCAGCAGACAGGGGACTAATGCCTATGGCTACACCTTC. Translating gives CASRQGTNAYGYTF.

This clonotype was observed a few times. The chain carries TRBV5-1 and TRBJ1-1; maybe TRBD1 (6 bases). This CDR3 comprises 13 residues. Looked up from germline, CDR1 is SGHRS and CDR2 is YFSETQ. V was shortened by 3 bases and J by 7 bases, with 13 bases between the two germline ends. The CDR3 here is CASSWQGKDEAFF. For the CDR3, the DNA is TGCGCCAGCAGCTGGCAGGGGAAGGATGAAGCTTTCTTT.

This clonotype has a count of ten or more. The chain links TRBV29-1 to TRBJ2-5; no definite D call. V lost 7 bases and J 4 bases, leaving 13 bases between the germline ends. CDR3 length equals 12 residues. Per germline, CDR1 SQVTM and CDR2 ANQGSEA. CDR3 sequence reads: CSAEPDPETQYF. The CDR3 DNA is TGCAGCGCCGAACCGGATCCAGAGACCCAGTACTTC.

This clonotype was picked up many times. V is TRBV27 and J is TRBJ2-1, with 7 bases that match TRBD1. Looked up from germline, CDR1 is MNHEY and CDR2 is SMNVEV (reference sequence). Unmatched junction bases numbered 5, after V lost 3 bases and J lost 3 bases. This CDR3 contains 15 residues. The CDR3 nucleotides read TGTGCCAGCAGTTTCGACAGGGTCCTCTACAATGAGCAGTTCTTC. It yields the protein CASSFDRVLYNEQFF.

V gene TRBV19 combines with J gene TRBJ2-7, with TRBD2 identical over 7 bases. Germline CDR1 LNHDA, CDR2 SQIVND (reference sequence). Unmatched junction bases numbered 5, after V lost 3 bases and J lost 0 bases. This CDR3 is 15 amino acids long. For the CDR3, the DNA is TGTGCCAGTAGTATCGTTGCTAGCGGCTCCTACGAGCAGTACTTC. It is translated as CASSIVASGSYEQYF.

This clonotype was seen repeatedly, ten times or more. The gene calls are TRBV5-1 and TRBJ1-2; tentatively, D is TRBD1 (6 bases). The CDR3 totals 12 residues. Germline lookup yields CDR1 SGHRS and CDR2 YFSETQ. The germline V and J ends were trimmed by 4 bases and 8 bases, with 12 bases remaining between them. The CDR3 protein is CASSPPRGGYTF. CDR3 DNA: TGCGCCAGCAGCCCCCCCAGGGGAGGCTACACCTTC.

This clonotype appeared many times. The gene calls are TRBV12-3 or TRBV12-4 and TRBJ1-2; 8 bases are shared with TRBD1. The J segment lost 6 bases and the V segment lost 5 bases, leaving 11 bases of the junction unmatched. The CDR3 is 15 amino acids. CDR3 DNA: TGTGCCAGCAGTCTAGGGACAGGAAGGGGAGATGGCTACACCTTC. This sequence encodes CASSLGTGRGDGYTF.

CDR3 residues: CASSLERGRTEAFF. Here the CDR3 DNA reads TGTGCCAGCAGCTTAGAAAGGGGGCGGACTGAAGCTTTCTTT. V usage is TRBV11-2 and J usage is TRBJ1-1, with TRBD1 matching 7 bases. The CDR3 has 14 amino acids. Germline CDR1 is SGHAT and CDR2 is FQNNGV. V dropped 0 bases and J dropped 5; count of bases not matched to a gene: 3.

DNA of the CDR3: TGTGCCATCAGAAGGGACAGGGGTGCAGATACGCAGTATTTT. Residues: CAIRRDRGADTQYF. The chain combines TRBV10-3 with TRBJ2-3, with TRBD1 identical over 10 bases. There are 14 residues in the CDR3. Germline CDR1 ENHRY, CDR2 SYGVKD. V shed 6 bases, J shed 4 bases, and the junction held 4 bases outside the gene matches.

This clonotype was recorded at least ten times. J is TRBJ1-1 and V is TRBV11-2; 8 nucleotides align to TRBD1. J lost 7 bases, V lost 3 bases, and 7 bases had no gene match. This CDR3 region has 14 residues. Per the germline V gene, CDR1 is SGHAT and CDR2 is FQNNGV. The CDR3 bases are TGTGCCAGCAGCTTTGGCCAGGGGGCGGTTGAAGCTTTCTTT. Its protein is CASSFGQGAVEAFF.

V is TRBV20-1 and J is TRBJ1-2; D is unclear. The CDR3 runs 12 residues. Germline loops: CDR1 DFQATT, CDR2 SNEGSKA (reference sequence). Trimming left V 4 bases short and J 8 bases short, with 14 bases between. The CDR3 sequence is CSANSLSGGYTF. In nucleotides, the CDR3 is TGCAGTGCTAATAGTCTATCCGGAGGCTACACCTTC.

The chain has TRBV12-5 and TRBJ2-2; D not certain. Deletions cut 6 bases from V and 3 bases from J, with 14 bases between. Germline CDR1 reads LGHNT; CDR2 reads FRNRAP. The CDR3 is made up of 15 amino acids. The CDR3 loop reads CASGLDTYDTGELFF. The CDR3, as DNA: TGTGCTAGTGGACTCGACACCTACGACACCGGGGAGCTGTTTTTT.

The CDR3 nucleotides are TGTGCCATCAGTAGGACAGAGGGACAAGAGACCCAGTACTTC. Its protein product is CAISRTEGQETQYF. This chain joins TRBV10-3 and TRBJ2-5; D might be TRBD1 (6 bases). V was trimmed by 5 bases and J by 2 bases, leaving 12 bases between them. CDR1 is ENHRY and CDR2 is SYGVKD in the germline V gene. CDR3 length: 14 residues.

This clonotype was observed a few times. The V gene is TRBV7-9, the J gene TRBJ1-6, with 9 nucleotides matching TRBD1. There are 15 residues in the CDR3. Germline assignment: CDR1 SEHNR and CDR2 FQNEAQ (reference sequence). Trimming took 4 bases from V and 8 from J; bases not matched to a gene: 6. DNA for the CDR3: TGTGCCAGCAGCTCGGGGACAGGGTCTTATTCACCCCTCCACTTT. Translating gives CASSSGTGSYSPLHF.